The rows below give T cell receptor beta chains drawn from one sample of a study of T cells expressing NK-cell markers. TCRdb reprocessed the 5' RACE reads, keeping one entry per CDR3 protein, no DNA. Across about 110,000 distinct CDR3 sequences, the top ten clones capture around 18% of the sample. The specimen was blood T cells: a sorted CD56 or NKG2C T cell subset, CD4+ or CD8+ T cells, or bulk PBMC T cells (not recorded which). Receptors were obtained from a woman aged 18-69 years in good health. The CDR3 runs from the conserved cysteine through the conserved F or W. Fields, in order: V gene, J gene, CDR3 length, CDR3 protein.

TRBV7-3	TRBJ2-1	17	CASSLTGGEATYNEQFF
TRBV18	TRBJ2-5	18	CASSPQIPGQMYQETQYF
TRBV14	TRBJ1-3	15	CASSTRGSSGNTIYF
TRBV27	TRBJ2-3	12	CASSDGVNTQYF
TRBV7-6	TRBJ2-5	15	CASSLGVGRAETQYF
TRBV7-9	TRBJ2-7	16	CASSGFSGSNPYEQYF
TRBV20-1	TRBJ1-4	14	CSASRTGTTEKLFF
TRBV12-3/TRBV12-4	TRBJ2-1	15	CASSSSGTAYNEQFF
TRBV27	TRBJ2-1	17	CASSLSLAGLTYNEQFF
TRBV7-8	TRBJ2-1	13	CASSLEDYNEQFF
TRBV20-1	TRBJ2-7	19	CSASPTRGGQPRPFYEQYF
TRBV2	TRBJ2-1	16	CASSGEQGPSYNEQFF
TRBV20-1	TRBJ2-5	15	CSANPPDRRQETQYF
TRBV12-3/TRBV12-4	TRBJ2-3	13	CASSRTTTDTQYF
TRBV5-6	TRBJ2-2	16	CASSLITVGGTGELFF
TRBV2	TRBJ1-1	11	CASRVNTEAFF
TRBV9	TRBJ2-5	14	CASSVGLSLETQYF
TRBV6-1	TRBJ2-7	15	CASSSGTPASYEQYF
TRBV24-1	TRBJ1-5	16	CATSDPQGDSNQPQHF
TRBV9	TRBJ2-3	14	CASSVAGGIDTQYF
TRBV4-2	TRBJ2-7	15	CASSQEEGISYEQYF
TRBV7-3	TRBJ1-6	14	CASSFVAGNSPLHF
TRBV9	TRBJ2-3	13	CASSGGGPDTQYF
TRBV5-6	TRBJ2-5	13	CASSFSTGETQYF
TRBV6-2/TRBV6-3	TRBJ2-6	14	CASSFLSGANVLTF
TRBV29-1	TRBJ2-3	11	CSVPAPDTQYF
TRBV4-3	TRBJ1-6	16	CASSQDRFTSRSPLHF
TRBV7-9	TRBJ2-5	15	CASSPVGRVLETQYF
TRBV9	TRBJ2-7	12	CASFPVSYEQYF
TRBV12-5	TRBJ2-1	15	CASGPGVGPYNEQFF
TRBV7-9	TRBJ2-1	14	CASSLGAGGHEQFF
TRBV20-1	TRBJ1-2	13	CSARDPQALGYTF
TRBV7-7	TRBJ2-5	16	CASSLALGLSGETQYF
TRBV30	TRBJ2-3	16	CAWSASPGLSTDTQYF
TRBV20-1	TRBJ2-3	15	CSATRAGGRTDTQYF
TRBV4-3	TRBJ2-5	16	CASSQKGQGFLETQYF
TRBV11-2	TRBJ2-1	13	CASRAGVMYEQFF